The 5 T cell receptor beta chains in this list originate from one sample, sequenced in a study of radiotherapy plus CTLA-4 blockade in lung cancer. Produced via immunoSEQ multiplex PCR; TCRdb's table is partial and in-frame only. The repertoire has about 31,000 clones, about 78% of them found once; the top ten carry 6.5% to 9%. Sequenced material: peripheral blood, taken from a patient treated with radiotherapy plus ipilimumab. The receptor source for this set is a human donor with non-small cell lung cancer who had stable disease on radiotherapy plus ipilimumab.

The V call is TRBV4-1, the J call TRBJ1-4, with D maybe TRBD1 (6 bases). The germline CDR1 and CDR2 sequences are MGHRA and YSYEKL. Trimming left V 0 bases short and J 13 bases short, with 12 bases between. The CDR3 consists of 13 residues. This chain's CDR3 is CASSQEVRGGLFF. The CDR3 nucleotides read TGCGCCAGCAGCCAAGAAGTGAGGGGGGGACTGTTTTTT.

This rearrangement joins TRBV14 to TRBJ1-1; D not resolved. Germline lookup yields CDR1 SGHDN and CDR2 FVKESK. V lost 5 bases and J lost 1, with 14 bases in between. CDR3 length equals 15 residues. The CDR3 DNA reads as TGTGCCAGCAGCGCCCGGAGGGCAGCGAACACTGAAGCTTTCTTT. Translated: CASSARRAANTEAFF.

The chain recombines TRBV10-3 with TRBJ1-1, with a possible D match to TRBD1 (5 bases). CDR3 length equals 12 residues. From germline, CDR1 is ENHRY and CDR2 SYGVKD. V was trimmed by 10 bases and J by 1 base, leaving 10 bases between them. The DNA of the CDR3 is TGTGCCACCTCGACAGAGAACACTGAAGCTTTCTTT. This encodes CATSTENTEAFF.

This clone was counted a few times. The chain carries TRBV9 and TRBJ1-1, with 9 bases identical to TRBD1. Germline CDR1 reads SGDLS; CDR2 reads YYNGEE. Germline trimming cut 0 bases from V and 8 bases from J; bases unmatched to any gene: 5. This CDR3 comprises 14 residues. CDR3 coding DNA: TGTGCCAGCAGCGTAGAGGGACAGGGAGTAGAAGCTTTCTTT. Translating gives CASSVEGQGVEAFF.

The CDR3 DNA reads as TGCAGCGTTGGAGGGACGGATGGCTACACCTTC. Protein sequence: CSVGGTDGYTF. The V call is TRBV29-1, the J call TRBJ1-2, with D perhaps matching TRBD1 (5 bases). CDR3 length: 11 residues. Germline CDR1 reads SQVTM; CDR2 reads ANQGSEA. Trimming removed 4 bases from V and 6 bases from J, with 9 bases in between.